This T cell receptor beta chain appears in the sequencing data of a study of PD-1 blockade in classical Hodgkin lymphoma. Study findings and constraints: CD4+ TCR diversity, unlike CD8+, rose significantly by C4D1. Still unresolved is the cause of the repertoire differences, which may be disease activity or prior therapy. Newly diagnosed patients were reported to exhibit reduced baseline TCR diversity relative to healthy donors.

As concerns this clone: The antigen is not known.

Assay: immunoSEQ multiplex PCR; the TCRdb copy retains only in-frame clones and omits some. The profile shows 10,000 to 15,000 clones, roughly 76% of them singletons. Each patient's relapse followed autologous stem cell transplantation, and brentuximab vedotin exposure varied. Complete response, partial response or progressive disease was recorded as best response. Trimming shortened V by 3 bases and J by 11 bases, and 19 bases separated the two germline ends. The germline CDR1 and CDR2 sequences are KGHSH and LQKENI. The CDR3 has 14 amino acids. This sample comprised peripheral blood mononuclear cells (PBMCs), obtained at baseline. This receptor was taken from a human donor with classical Hodgkin lymphoma. The chain uses TRBV18 and TRBJ2-5; TRBD2 might be the D (5 bases). Here the CDR3 reads CASSPPSVMGEQYF. The CDR3 DNA reads as TGTGCCAGCTCACCGCCGAGCGTGATGGGAGAGCAGTACTTC.